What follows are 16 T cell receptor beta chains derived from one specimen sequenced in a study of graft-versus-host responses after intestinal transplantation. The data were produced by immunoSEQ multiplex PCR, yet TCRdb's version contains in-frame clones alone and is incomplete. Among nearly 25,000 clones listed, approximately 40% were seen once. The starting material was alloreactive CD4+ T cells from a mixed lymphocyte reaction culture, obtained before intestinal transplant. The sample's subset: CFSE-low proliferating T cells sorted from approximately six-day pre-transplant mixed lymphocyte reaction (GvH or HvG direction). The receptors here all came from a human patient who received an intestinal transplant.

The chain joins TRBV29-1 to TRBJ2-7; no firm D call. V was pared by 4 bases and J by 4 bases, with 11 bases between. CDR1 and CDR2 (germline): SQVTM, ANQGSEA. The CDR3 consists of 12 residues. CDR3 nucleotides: TGCAGCGTTGGGAGTCGGGTATACGAGCAGTACTTC. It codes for CSVGSRVYEQYF.

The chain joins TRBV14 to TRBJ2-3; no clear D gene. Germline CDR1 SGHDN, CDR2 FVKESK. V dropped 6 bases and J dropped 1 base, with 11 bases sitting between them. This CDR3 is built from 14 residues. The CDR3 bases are TGTGCCAGCAGAGCCTTGGGCGGCACAGATACGCAGTATTTT. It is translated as CASRALGGTDTQYF.

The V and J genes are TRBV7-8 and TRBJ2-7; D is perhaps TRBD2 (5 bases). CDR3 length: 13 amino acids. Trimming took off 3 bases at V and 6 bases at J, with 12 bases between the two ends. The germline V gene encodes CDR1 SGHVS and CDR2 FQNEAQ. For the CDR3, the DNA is TGTGCCAGCAGCTTCTATAGAGAGGGCGAGCAGTACTTC. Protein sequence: CASSFYREGEQYF.

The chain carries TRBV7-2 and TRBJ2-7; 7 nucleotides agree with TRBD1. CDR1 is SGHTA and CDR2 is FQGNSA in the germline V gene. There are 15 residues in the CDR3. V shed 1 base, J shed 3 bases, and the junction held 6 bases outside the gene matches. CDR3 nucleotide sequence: TGTGCCAGCAGCTTAGTGGGGGACAGTTTCTACGAGCAGTACTTC. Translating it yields CASSLVGDSFYEQYF. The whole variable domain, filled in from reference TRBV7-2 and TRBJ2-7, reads GAGVSQSPSNKVTEKGKDVELRCDPISGHTALYWYRQSLGQGLEFLIYFQGNSAPDKSGLPSDRFSAERTGGSVSTLTIQRTQQEDSAVYLCASSLVGDSFYEQYFGPGTRLTVT.

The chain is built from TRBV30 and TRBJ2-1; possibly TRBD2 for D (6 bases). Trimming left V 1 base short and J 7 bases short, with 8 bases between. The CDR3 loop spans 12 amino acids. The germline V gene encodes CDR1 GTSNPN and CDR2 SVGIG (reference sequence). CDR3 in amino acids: CAWSDRGNEQFF. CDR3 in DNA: TGTGCCTGGAGTGACCGGGGGAATGAGCAGTTCTTC.

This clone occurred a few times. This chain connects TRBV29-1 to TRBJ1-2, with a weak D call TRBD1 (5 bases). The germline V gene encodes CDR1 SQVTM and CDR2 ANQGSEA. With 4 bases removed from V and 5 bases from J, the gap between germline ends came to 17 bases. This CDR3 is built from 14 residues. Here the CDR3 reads CSVGQGTWAYGYTF. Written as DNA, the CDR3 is TGCAGCGTTGGGCAGGGCACCTGGGCTTATGGCTACACCTTC. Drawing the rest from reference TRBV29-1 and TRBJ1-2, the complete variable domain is SAVISQKPSRDICQRGTSLTIQCQVDSQVTMMFWYRQQPGQSLTLIATANQGSEATYESGFVIDKFPISRPNLTFSTLTVSNMSPEDSSIYLCSVGQGTWAYGYTFGSGTRLTVV.

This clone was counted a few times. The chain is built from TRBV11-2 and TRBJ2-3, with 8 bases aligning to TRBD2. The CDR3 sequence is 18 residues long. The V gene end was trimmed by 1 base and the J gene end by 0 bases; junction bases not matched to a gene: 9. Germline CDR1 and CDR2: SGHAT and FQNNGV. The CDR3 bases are TGTGCCAGCAGCTTAGCGGTAGCGGGACCCACTAGCACAGATACGCAGTATTTT. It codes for CASSLAVAGPTSTDTQYF.

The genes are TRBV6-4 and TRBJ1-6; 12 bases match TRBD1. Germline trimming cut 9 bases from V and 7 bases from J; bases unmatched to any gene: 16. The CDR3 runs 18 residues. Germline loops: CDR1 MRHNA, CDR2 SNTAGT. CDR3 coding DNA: TGTGCCAGTAGACCGGGACAGGGGGCGTTAGGGTTCAATTCACCCCTCCACTTT. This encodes CASRPGQGALGFNSPLHF.

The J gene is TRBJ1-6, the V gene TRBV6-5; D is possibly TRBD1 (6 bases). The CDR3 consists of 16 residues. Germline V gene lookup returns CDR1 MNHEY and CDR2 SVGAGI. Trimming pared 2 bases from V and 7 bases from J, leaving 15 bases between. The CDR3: CASSYMGALGNSPLHF. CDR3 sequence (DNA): TGTGCCAGCAGTTACATGGGGGCATTAGGGAATTCACCCCTCCACTTT.

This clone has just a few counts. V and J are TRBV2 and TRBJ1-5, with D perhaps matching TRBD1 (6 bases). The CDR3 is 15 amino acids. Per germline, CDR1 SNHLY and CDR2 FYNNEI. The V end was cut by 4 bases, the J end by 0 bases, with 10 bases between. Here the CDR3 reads CASSVVGHSNQPQHF. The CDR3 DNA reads TGTGCCAGCAGTGTGGTGGGACATAGCAATCAGCCCCAGCATTTT.

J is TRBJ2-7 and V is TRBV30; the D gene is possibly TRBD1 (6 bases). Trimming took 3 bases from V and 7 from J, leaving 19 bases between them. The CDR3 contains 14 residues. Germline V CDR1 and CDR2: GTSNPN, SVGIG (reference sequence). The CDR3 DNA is TGTGCCTGGAGCAGGGGCAGGACCTCAGGGGAGCAGTACTTC. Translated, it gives CAWSRGRTSGEQYF.

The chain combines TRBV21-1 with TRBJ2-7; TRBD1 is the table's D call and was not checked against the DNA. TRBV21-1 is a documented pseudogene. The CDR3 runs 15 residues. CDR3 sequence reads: CASSNRDTESYEQYF. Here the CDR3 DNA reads TGTGCCAGCAGCAATCGGGACACCGAATCCTACGAGCAGTACTTC.

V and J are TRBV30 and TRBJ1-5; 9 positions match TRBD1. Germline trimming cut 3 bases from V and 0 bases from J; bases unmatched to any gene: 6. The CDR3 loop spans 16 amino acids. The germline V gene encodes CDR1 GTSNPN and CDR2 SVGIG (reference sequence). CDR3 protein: CAWSRTGEYSNQPQHF. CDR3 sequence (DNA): TGTGCCTGGAGCCGGACAGGGGAGTATAGCAATCAGCCCCAGCATTTT.

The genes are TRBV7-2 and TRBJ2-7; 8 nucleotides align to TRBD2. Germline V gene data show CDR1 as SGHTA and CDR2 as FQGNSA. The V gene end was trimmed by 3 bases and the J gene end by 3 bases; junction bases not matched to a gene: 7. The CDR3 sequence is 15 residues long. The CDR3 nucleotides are TGTGCCAGCAGCTTTGTTAGCGGGGTAGGCTACGAGCAGTACTTC. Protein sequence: CASSFVSGVGYEQYF.

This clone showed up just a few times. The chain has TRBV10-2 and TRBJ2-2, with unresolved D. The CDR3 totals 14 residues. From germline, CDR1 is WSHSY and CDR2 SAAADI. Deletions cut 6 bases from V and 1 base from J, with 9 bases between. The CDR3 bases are TGCGCCAGCAGCGCACTTATGAACACCGGGGAGCTGTTTTTT. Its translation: CASSALMNTGELFF.

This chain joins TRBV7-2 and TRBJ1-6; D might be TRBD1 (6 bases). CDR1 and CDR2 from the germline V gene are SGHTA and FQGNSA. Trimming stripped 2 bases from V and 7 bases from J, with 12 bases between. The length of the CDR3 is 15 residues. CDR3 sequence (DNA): TGTGCCAGCAGCTTAATCCAGGGGATGAATTCACCCCTCCACTTT. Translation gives CASSLIQGMNSPLHF.